The 25 T cell receptor beta chains below come from one sample, sequenced in a study of human T cells and chemical hapten exposure. Time point denoted: pre-sensitization, week 0. Specified treatment: therapeutic diphenylcyclopropenone sensitization with weekly scalp DPC. From the RACE reads, TCRdb called clonotypes with MiXCR, one entry per CDR3 protein. The sample lists around 95,000 distinct CDR3 sequences, roughly 10% seen once, with under 3.5% in the top ten. This specimen consisted of whole blood, obtained in connection with sensitization to the hapten diphenylcyclopropenone (DPC). These receptor sequences come from a woman aged 60-75 years with alopecia areata. Some clones in this sample may be carry-over from other donors' samples.

The table lists this clonotype with many counts. The J gene is TRBJ1-6, the V gene TRBV30; TRBD1 is a possible D gene (5 bases). The CDR3 totals 14 residues. The germline CDR1 and CDR2 sequences are GTSNPN and SVGIG (reference sequence). V was shortened by 3 bases and J by 5 bases, with 11 bases between the two germline ends. In nucleotides, the CDR3 is TGTGCCTGGAGGGGACCAAGGAATAATTCACCCCTCCACTTT. Protein: CAWRGPRNNSPLHF.

The table lists this clonotype with a few counts. Written as DNA, the CDR3 is TGTGCCAGCAGTTACTCGGGACAGCCTTACGAGCAGTACTTC. Amino acids: CASSYSGQPYEQYF. The V call is TRBV6-5, the J call TRBJ2-7, with 7 bases that match TRBD1. CDR1 and CDR2 (germline): MNHEY, SVGAGI. The CDR3 totals 14 residues. J was trimmed by 4 bases and V by 0 bases; bases with no gene match: 3.

V is TRBV12-3 or TRBV12-4 and J is TRBJ2-2; tentatively, D is TRBD1 (6 bases). The CDR3 sequence is 16 residues long. Trimming shortened V by 5 bases and J by 0 bases, and 13 bases separated the two germline ends. The CDR3 region is CASSRRGGSNTGELFF. CDR3 in DNA: TGTGCCAGCAGTCGCCGAGGGGGTTCGAACACCGGGGAGCTGTTTTTT.

In its sample, this clonotype was seen many times. This chain connects TRBV11-2 to TRBJ2-7, with D uncertain. The V end was cut by 7 bases, the J end by 0 bases, with 31 bases between. Germline-derived CDR1 and CDR2 are SGHAT and FQNNGV. The CDR3 is 20 residues long. The CDR3 DNA reads as TGTGCCAGCATCCACAAGACGGTAGACGGGCCAAAGAATCCCTCCTACGAGCAGTACTTC. The encoded protein is CASIHKTVDGPKNPSYEQYF.

This clonotype was seen ten or more times. The chain is built from TRBV29-1 and TRBJ2-1, with D perhaps TRBD1 (5 bases). V lost 7 bases and J 9 bases, leaving 16 bases between the germline ends. CDR3 length equals 12 residues. Germline V lookup: CDR1 SQVTM, CDR2 ANQGSEA. This chain's CDR3 is CSAGRGRAEQFF. CDR3 DNA: TGCAGCGCTGGTCGCGGCAGGGCTGAGCAGTTCTTC.

The gene calls are TRBV2 and TRBJ2-5, with D unresolved. The CDR3 has 12 amino acids. Germline V gene data show CDR1 as SNHLY and CDR2 as FYNNEI. V was cut by 8 bases and J by 7 bases, with 14 bases left in between. CDR3 amino acids: CASQGSLGTQYF. In DNA, the CDR3 is TGTGCCAGCCAAGGGTCCCTCGGGACCCAGTACTTC. Looking up the rest from reference TRBV2 and TRBJ2-5 gives the full variable domain: EPEVTQTPSHQVTQMGQEVILRCVPISNHLYFYWYRQILGQKVEFLVSFYNNEISEKSEIFDDQFSVERPDGSNFTLKIRSTKLEDSAMYFCASQGSLGTQYFGPGTRLLVL.

This clonotype has a count of ten or more. The V call is TRBV27, the J call TRBJ2-7; tentatively, D is TRBD1 (5 bases). The CDR3 runs to 15 residues. V was cut by 4 bases and J by 0 bases, with 13 bases left in between. The germline V gene has CDR1 MNHEY and CDR2 SMNVEV (reference sequence). In nucleotides, the CDR3 is TGTGCCAGCAGTTCGATAGGACACCCCTCCTACGAGCAGTACTTC. This gives the protein CASSSIGHPSYEQYF.

Many counts were recorded for this clonotype. The V and J genes are TRBV6-5 and TRBJ2-4; 7 nucleotides match TRBD1. Per the germline V gene, CDR1 is MNHEY and CDR2 is SVGAGI. V shed 5 bases and J 8 bases; nucleotides not matched to a gene: 24. The CDR3 loop spans 19 amino acids. The CDR3 DNA follows: TGTGCCAGCAGTAATAGGTTACAGGGGCGCGGCCGACATATGGACATTCAGTACTTC. Translated, it gives CASSNRLQGRGRHMDIQYF.

On this clonotype: A much larger clone lies a single base off, so this may be a read error. The gene calls are TRBV2 and TRBJ2-2; TRBD1 might be the D (6 bases). The CDR3 loop spans 13 amino acids. Germline V gene lookup returns CDR1 SNHLY and CDR2 FYNNEI. Deletions cut 6 bases from V and 5 bases from J, with 10 bases between. The CDR3 loop reads CASSKQGTGELFF. CDR3 in DNA: TGTGCCAGCAGCAAACAGGGAACCGGGGAGCTGTTTTTT.

This clonotype was counted between two and nine times. The chain links TRBV4-2 to TRBJ2-1; 14 bases match TRBD2. After removal of 6 bases from V and 4 bases from J, the junction contained 11 bases not matched to a gene. Germline CDR1 LGHNA, CDR2 YNFKEQ. This CDR3 region has 18 residues. The CDR3 sequence: CASRLTSGGAYSYNEQFF. CDR3 DNA sequence: TGTGCCAGCAGACTGACTAGCGGGGGGGCCTATTCGTACAATGAGCAGTTCTTC.

This clonotype has ten or more counts. The chain carries TRBV29-1 and TRBJ1-2; D call uncertain. Germline CDR1 reads SQVTM; CDR2 reads ANQGSEA. Trimming pared 3 bases from V and 5 bases from J, leaving 13 bases between. The CDR3 contains 13 residues. The CDR3 loop reads CSVDPDGRYGYTF. CDR3 sequence (DNA): TGCAGCGTTGACCCGGACGGACGATATGGCTACACCTTC.

This clonotype was recorded at least ten times. DNA of the CDR3: TGCGCCAGCAGTCTCTTGACTAGCGGGACAGATACGCAGTATTTT. Residues: CASSLLTSGTDTQYF. The J gene is TRBJ2-3, the V gene TRBV5-1, with 10 nucleotides matching TRBD2. After removal of 5 bases from V and 3 bases from J, the junction contained 6 bases not matched to a gene. CDR1 SGHRS and CDR2 YFSETQ come from the germline V gene. CDR3 length: 15 residues.

This clonotype was seen ten or more times. J is TRBJ2-5 and V is TRBV9; TRBD2 matches at 11 bases. With 0 bases clipped from V and 1 base from J, the junction kept 5 bases outside the gene matches. From germline, CDR1 is SGDLS and CDR2 YYNGEE. The CDR3 consists of 17 residues. This CDR3 is CASSVGSLAGGQETQYF. The CDR3 DNA is TGTGCCAGCAGCGTAGGTAGCCTAGCGGGGGGCCAAGAGACCCAGTACTTC.

The chain uses TRBV20-1 and TRBJ2-3, with 13 positions matching TRBD2. Trimming took 3 bases from V and 1 from J; bases not matched to a gene: 4. This CDR3 comprises 16 residues. Germline loops: CDR1 DFQATT, CDR2 SNEGSKA (reference sequence). CDR3 nucleotide sequence: TGCAGTGCTAGCCGGACTAGCGGGGGCCGCACAGATACGCAGTATTTT. This encodes CSASRTSGGRTDTQYF.

This clonotype was observed at least ten times. J is TRBJ2-2 and V is TRBV24-1; 8 bases are a match to TRBD1. The CDR3 consists of 14 residues. J lost 7 bases, V lost 7 bases, and 7 bases had no gene match. Per the germline V gene, CDR1 is KGHDR and CDR2 is SFDVKD. The CDR3 coding sequence is TGTGCCACCAGCCCAGGGGGCGCGGGCGGGGAGCTGTTTTTT. Protein product: CATSPGGAGGELFF.

This clonotype was counted only a few times. The rearrangement links TRBV3-1 to TRBJ2-1, with D possibly TRBD1 on 5 matching bases. CDR3 size: 12 residues. V lost 2 bases, J lost 6 bases, and 5 bases lay in between. The germline gives CDR1 LGHDT, CDR2 YNNKEL (reference sequence). Here the CDR3 reads CASSQQGNEQFF. CDR3 coding DNA: TGTGCCAGCAGCCAACAGGGCAATGAGCAGTTCTTC.

This clonotype was seen many times. This chain joins TRBV5-1 and TRBJ1-3, with a weak D call TRBD1 (5 bases). The CDR3 sequence is 17 residues long. Germline loops: CDR1 SGHRS, CDR2 YFSETQ. Trimming pared 0 bases from V and 1 base from J, leaving 14 bases between. In nucleotides, the CDR3 is TGCGCCAGCAGCTTGGCCGGGAGGACAACTTCTGGAAACACCATATATTTT. It translates to CASSLAGRTTSGNTIYF.

The sample holds many counts of this clonotype. CDR3 sequence: CASSRQGIGSPLHF. CDR3 sequence (DNA): TGTGCCTCCAGCCGCCAGGGGATCGGTTCACCCCTCCACTTT. This chain links TRBV10-3 with TRBJ1-6; D is perhaps TRBD1 (6 bases). CDR1 ENHRY and CDR2 SYGVKD come from the germline V gene. The V gene lost 11 bases and the J gene lost 9 bases, with 20 bases spanning the gap. The CDR3 consists of 14 residues.

A few counts support this clonotype. This chain joins TRBV12-3 or TRBV12-4 and TRBJ1-1; no reliable D call. The germline V and J ends were trimmed by 1 base and 5 bases, with 11 bases remaining between them. This CDR3 has 14 residues. CDR3 DNA: TGTGCCAGCAGTTTAGTGACTGGGATAACTGAAGCTTTCTTT. Its translation: CASSLVTGITEAFF.

The chain has TRBV11-1 and TRBJ2-5; TRBD2 agrees at 7 bases. V shed 5 bases and J 2 bases; nucleotides not matched to a gene: 20. This CDR3 region has 19 residues. Germline-derived CDR1 and CDR2 are SGHAT and FQDESV (reference sequence). CDR3 bases: TGTGCCAGCAGCAAGAGAGGCGGAGCGGGGAGGAGTATACAAGAGACCCAGTACTTC. It is translated as CASSKRGGAGRSIQETQYF.

Ten or more counts support this clonotype. J is TRBJ2-3 and V is TRBV4-2; D is perhaps TRBD2 (6 bases). Trimming cost V 1 base and J 0 bases, with 11 bases left between them. CDR3 length: 16 residues. Germline V lookup: CDR1 LGHNA, CDR2 YNFKEQ. This CDR3 reads CASSQGVAVSTDTQYF. CDR3 DNA: TGTGCCAGCAGCCAAGGGGTAGCGGTTAGCACAGATACGCAGTATTTT.

This clonotype was seen repeatedly, ten times or more. In nucleotides, the CDR3 is TGCAGTGCTCTCAGCGGGGGAGCTTACAATGAGCAGTTCTTC. It specifies CSALSGGAYNEQFF. The chain recombines TRBV20-1 with TRBJ2-1; TRBD2 aligns across 8 bases. This CDR3 spans 14 amino acids. CDR1 and CDR2 from the germline V gene are DFQATT and SNEGSKA (reference sequence). Trimming removed 5 bases from V and 4 bases from J; junction bases left unmatched: 7.

This clonotype turned up a few times. The rearrangement links TRBV20-1 to TRBJ1-1, with D tentatively TRBD1 (6 bases). CDR1 and CDR2 (germline): DFQATT, SNEGSKA (reference sequence). The CDR3 runs 14 residues. Trimming removed 6 bases at V and 4 bases at J, with 18 bases between. As DNA, the CDR3 is TGCAGTGCGTCTCTGAGCACAGGGAGCACTGAAGCTTTCTTT. Translating gives CSASLSTGSTEAFF.

This clonotype was found many times. J is TRBJ1-5 and V is TRBV6-5, with 7 bases matching TRBD1. Looked up from germline, CDR1 is MNHEY and CDR2 is SVGAGI. Trimming took 4 bases from V and 6 from J; bases not matched to a gene: 9. The CDR3 consists of 15 residues. CDR3 sequence reads: CASSSKQGSIQPQHF. As DNA, the CDR3 is TGTGCCAGCAGTTCCAAACAGGGGTCGATTCAGCCCCAGCATTTT.

The chain carries TRBV30 and TRBJ2-6; 8 bases align to TRBD1. Germline CDR1 reads GTSNPN; CDR2 reads SVGIG (reference sequence). This CDR3 is 16 amino acids long. V shed 5 bases, J shed 3 bases, and the junction held 9 bases outside the gene matches. CDR3: CAWGPRGRIGANVLTF. CDR3 coding DNA: TGTGCCTGGGGGCCCAGGGGGCGAATTGGGGCCAACGTCCTGACTTTC.